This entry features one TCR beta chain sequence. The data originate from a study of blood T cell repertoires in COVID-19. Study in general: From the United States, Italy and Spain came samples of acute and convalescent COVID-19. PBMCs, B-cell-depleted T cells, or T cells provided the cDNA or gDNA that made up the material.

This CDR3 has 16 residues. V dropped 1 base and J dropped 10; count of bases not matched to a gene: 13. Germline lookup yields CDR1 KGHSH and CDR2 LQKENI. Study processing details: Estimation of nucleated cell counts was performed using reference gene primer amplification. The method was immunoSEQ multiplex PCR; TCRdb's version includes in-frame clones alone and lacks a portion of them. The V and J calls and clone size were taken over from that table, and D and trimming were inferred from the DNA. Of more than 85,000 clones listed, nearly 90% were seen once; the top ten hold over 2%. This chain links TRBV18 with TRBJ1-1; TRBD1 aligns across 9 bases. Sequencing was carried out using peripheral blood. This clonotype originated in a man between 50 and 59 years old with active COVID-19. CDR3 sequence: CASSPRGTGRGVVAFF. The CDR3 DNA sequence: TGTGCCAGCTCACCACGCGGGACAGGGAGAGGTGTTGTAGCTTTCTTT.